Listed below are T cell receptor beta chains from one sample, sequenced in a study of Graves' ophthalmopathy and Graves' hyperthyroidism. TCRdb reprocessed the multiplex PCR reads via MiXCR and lists one record per CDR3 protein. This sample has about 57,000 distinct CDR3 sequences; 45% to 55% occur once, and the top ten carry over 4%. Sequencing was done on a sample of peripheral blood. These TCRs come from an adult woman with Graves' ophthalmopathy. Each CDR3 is given with its conserved first and last residue. D genes are given only for firm matches. The size field is filled for only some rows; it gives once, few, many or a size class.

J gene: TRBJ2-4
V gene: TRBV25-1
clone size: NA
D gene: NA
CDR3 DNA: TGTGCCAGCAGTGAAGAAGGGTCGGGGAGCGTTCTGTACTTC
CDR3 protein: CASSEEGSGSVLYF

J gene: TRBJ2-5
V gene: TRBV7-3
clone size: NA
D gene: NA
CDR3 DNA: TGTGCCAGCAGCTTATTAGGCGTGGAGACCCAGTACTTC
CDR3 protein: CASSLLGVETQYF

J gene: TRBJ2-1
V gene: TRBV24-1
clone size: NA
D gene: NA
CDR3 DNA: TGTGCCACCAGTAGTATAGATCAGCACAATGAGCAGTTCTTC
CDR3 protein: CATSSIDQHNEQFF

J gene: TRBJ2-5
V gene: TRBV5-4
clone size: NA
D gene: TRBD1
CDR3 DNA: TGTGCCGGTCAACGTAGCAGGGGGTATTCCCAAGAGACCCAGTACTTC
CDR3 protein: CAGQRSRGYSQETQYF

J gene: TRBJ2-2
V gene: TRBV7-9
clone size: NA
D gene: NA
CDR3 DNA: TGTGCCAGCAGCTCAAGGGGGCGGGACAAGAACGCCGGGGAGCTATTTTTT
CDR3 protein: CASSSRGRDKNAGELFF

J gene: TRBJ2-7
V gene: TRBV6-2/TRBV6-3
clone size: many
D gene: TRBD2
CDR3 DNA: TGTGCCAGCAGAAGCGGGAGGGAAGCCCACGAGCAGTACTTC
CDR3 protein: CASRSGREAHEQYF

J gene: TRBJ1-1
V gene: TRBV29-1
clone size: medium-sized
D gene: NA
CDR3 DNA: TGCAGCACCAAAGGGGGATCGAACACTGAAGCTTTCTTT
CDR3 protein: CSTKGGSNTEAFF

J gene: TRBJ1-1
V gene: TRBV19
clone size: NA
D gene: NA
CDR3 DNA: TGTGCCAGAAAAAATGGGGCGGATCCTCGCACTGAAGCTTTCTTT
CDR3 protein: CARKNGADPRTEAFF

J gene: TRBJ2-5
V gene: TRBV24-1
clone size: few
D gene: TRBD2
CDR3 DNA: TGTGCCACCAGTGATTCGGATAGCGGGGGTGTAGAGACCCAGTACTTC
CDR3 protein: CATSDSDSGGVETQYF

J gene: TRBJ2-7
V gene: TRBV7-7
clone size: once
D gene: TRBD1
CDR3 DNA: TGTGCCTCACAGGGGTCCTACGAGCAGTACTTC
CDR3 protein: CASQGSYEQYF

J gene: TRBJ2-5
V gene: TRBV2
clone size: many
D gene: TRBD2
CDR3 DNA: TGTGCCAGCAGTCCCGGACTAGCACGAGAGACCCAGTACTTC
CDR3 protein: CASSPGLARETQYF

J gene: TRBJ1-5
V gene: TRBV2
clone size: NA
D gene: TRBD1
CDR3 DNA: TGTGCCAGCAGTGTTAGGACAGGGGGAGGGCCCCAGCATTTT
CDR3 protein: CASSVRTGGGPQHF

J gene: TRBJ2-5
V gene: TRBV6-2/TRBV6-3
clone size: many
D gene: NA
CDR3 DNA: TGTGCCAGCAGTTACACGGAGGAAGAGACCCAGTACTTC
CDR3 protein: CASSYTEEETQYF

J gene: TRBJ2-3
V gene: TRBV5-6
clone size: NA
D gene: TRBD2
CDR3 DNA: TGTGCCAGCAGCTTGGTCCGGGGGGTCACAGATACGCAGTATTTT
CDR3 protein: CASSLVRGVTDTQYF

J gene: TRBJ1-2
V gene: TRBV28
clone size: many
D gene: TRBD1
CDR3 DNA: TGTGCCAGCAGTTTGGCAGGGGGAAACTATGGCTACACCTTC
CDR3 protein: CASSLAGGNYGYTF

J gene: TRBJ2-3
V gene: TRBV9
clone size: many
D gene: TRBD2
CDR3 DNA: TGTGCCAGCAGCGTAGCTCTAGCGGGAGCAGATACGCAGTATTTT
CDR3 protein: CASSVALAGADTQYF

J gene: TRBJ1-1
V gene: TRBV19
clone size: NA
D gene: TRBD1
CDR3 DNA: TGTGCCAGCAGTGCGGGACAGGAAATAATGTCTGAAGCTTTCTTT
CDR3 protein: CASSAGQEIMSEAFF

J gene: TRBJ2-5
V gene: TRBV2
clone size: NA
D gene: TRBD1
CDR3 DNA: TGTGCCAGCACCCCGACAGGGATCACGGGTGGGGAGACCCAGTACTTC
CDR3 protein: CASTPTGITGGETQYF

J gene: TRBJ2-5
V gene: TRBV19
clone size: few
D gene: NA
CDR3 DNA: TGTGCCAGTAGTGCCACAGGGAGGGGAGAGACCCAGTACTTC
CDR3 protein: CASSATGRGETQYF

J gene: TRBJ2-5
V gene: TRBV20-1
clone size: many
D gene: NA
CDR3 DNA: TGCAGTGCTGACCCCGGGACTGGAGAGACCCAGTACTTC
CDR3 protein: CSADPGTGETQYF

J gene: TRBJ2-4
V gene: TRBV7-2
clone size: many
D gene: TRBD2
CDR3 DNA: TGTGCCAGCAGCCAAGCTTCGGGACTAGCGGAAAACATTCAGTACTTC
CDR3 protein: CASSQASGLAENIQYF

J gene: TRBJ2-3
V gene: TRBV7-9
clone size: NA
D gene: NA
CDR3 DNA: TGTGCCAGCGGGAGGAGGGCCACGCAGTATTTT
CDR3 protein: CASGRRATQYF

J gene: TRBJ2-5
V gene: TRBV20-1
clone size: many
D gene: TRBD2
CDR3 DNA: TGCAGTGCTCTTCAGCGGGAGAGAGAGACCCAGTACTTC
CDR3 protein: CSALQRERETQYF

J gene: TRBJ1-2
V gene: TRBV19
clone size: NA
D gene: TRBD1
CDR3 DNA: TGTGCCAGTAGTGTGACAGGGAATCGCGGCTACACCTTC
CDR3 protein: CASSVTGNRGYTF

J gene: TRBJ2-7
V gene: TRBV3-1
clone size: many
D gene: NA
CDR3 DNA: TGTGCCAGCAGCCAAGAACGGGGGCAGTACTTC
CDR3 protein: CASSQERGQYF

J gene: TRBJ2-1
V gene: TRBV6-2/TRBV6-3
clone size: many
D gene: NA
CDR3 DNA: TGTGCCAGCAGTTACACTCCTCCAGCTACTAGCTCCTACAATGAGCAGTTCTTC
CDR3 protein: CASSYTPPATSSYNEQFF

J gene: TRBJ2-7
V gene: TRBV18
clone size: many
D gene: TRBD2
CDR3 DNA: TGTGCCAGCTCAGCGGGGGGTGAGCAGTACTTC
CDR3 protein: CASSAGGEQYF

J gene: TRBJ2-7
V gene: TRBV5-1
clone size: many
D gene: TRBD1
CDR3 DNA: TGCGCCAGCAGCGTGACAGGGGGCGCGTGGAACGAGCAGTACTTC
CDR3 protein: CASSVTGGAWNEQYF

J gene: TRBJ1-6
V gene: TRBV25-1
clone size: medium-sized
D gene: NA
CDR3 DNA: TGTGCCAGCAGTGAAACGGATTCACCCCTCCACTTT
CDR3 protein: CASSETDSPLHF

J gene: TRBJ1-6
V gene: TRBV19
clone size: NA
D gene: NA
CDR3 DNA: TGTGCCAGTAAGGACACGGAAAGTTCACCCCTCCACTTT
CDR3 protein: CASKDTESSPLHF

J gene: TRBJ2-7
V gene: TRBV9
clone size: few
D gene: TRBD2
CDR3 DNA: TGTGCCAGCAGCGCCCAGCGGGGGGGAACAGGCTTATACTTC
CDR3 protein: CASSAQRGGTGLYF

J gene: TRBJ2-2
V gene: TRBV7-8
clone size: few
D gene: NA
CDR3 DNA: TGTGCCAGCAGCACCGGGGAGCTGTTTTTT
CDR3 protein: CASSTGELFF

J gene: TRBJ2-7
V gene: TRBV5-1
clone size: many
D gene: NA
CDR3 DNA: TGCGCCAGCAGCGAGGACTCTTCCTACGAGCAGTACTTC
CDR3 protein: CASSEDSSYEQYF

J gene: TRBJ1-4
V gene: TRBV6-5
clone size: many
D gene: NA
CDR3 DNA: TGTGCCAGCACCCCAAGGGGCGGAGAGAAACTGTTTTTT
CDR3 protein: CASTPRGGEKLFF

J gene: TRBJ1-1
V gene: TRBV7-2
clone size: once
D gene: TRBD1
CDR3 DNA: TGTGCCAGCAGTACAGGACAGGCCCGAGGAACTGAAGCTTTCTTT
CDR3 protein: CASSTGQARGTEAFF

J gene: TRBJ2-3
V gene: TRBV29-1
clone size: NA
D gene: NA
CDR3 DNA: TGCAGCGGGGGGGACCGAACTAGGAGTGAGCAGTATTTT
CDR3 protein: CSGGDRTRSEQYF

J gene: TRBJ2-2
V gene: TRBV11-3
clone size: few
D gene: TRBD1
CDR3 DNA: TGTGCCAGCAGCCGTCATGACAGGGCCGGGGAGCTGTTTTTT
CDR3 protein: CASSRHDRAGELFF

J gene: TRBJ2-2
V gene: TRBV28
clone size: NA
D gene: NA
CDR3 DNA: TGTGCCAGCACCCCTGGGGGGGCCGTCACCGGGGAGCTGTTTTTT
CDR3 protein: CASTPGGAVTGELFF

J gene: TRBJ2-3
V gene: TRBV3-2
clone size: many
D gene: NA
CDR3 DNA: TGTGCCAGCAGCCAAGAACCCAGGGACACAGATACGCAGTATTTT
CDR3 protein: CASSQEPRDTDTQYF

J gene: TRBJ2-1
V gene: TRBV7-3
clone size: medium-sized
D gene: NA
CDR3 DNA: TGTGCCAGCAGCTTAACTTTTGGTAATGAGCAGTTCTTC
CDR3 protein: CASSLTFGNEQFF

J gene: TRBJ2-7
V gene: TRBV4-2
clone size: many
D gene: TRBD1
CDR3 DNA: TGTGCCAGCAGCCAACCTGACAGGGACGAGCAGTACTTC
CDR3 protein: CASSQPDRDEQYF

J gene: TRBJ2-1
V gene: TRBV27
clone size: once
D gene: TRBD2
CDR3 DNA: TGTGCCAGCAGTTTATCGGCTAGCGGGAGGGCCGGCAATGAGCAGTTCTTC
CDR3 protein: CASSLSASGRAGNEQFF

J gene: TRBJ2-7
V gene: TRBV4-2
clone size: many
D gene: TRBD2
CDR3 DNA: TGTGCCAGCAGACCGGGACTAGCGGCCTCCTACGAGCAGTACTTC
CDR3 protein: CASRPGLAASYEQYF

J gene: TRBJ1-5
V gene: TRBV29-1
clone size: NA
D gene: NA
CDR3 DNA: TGCAGCGTTGGGGACAATCAGCCCCAGCATTTT
CDR3 protein: CSVGDNQPQHF

J gene: TRBJ2-7
V gene: TRBV7-2
clone size: NA
D gene: NA
CDR3 DNA: TGTGCCAGCAGCTTAGGGCATCAGTCCCATTACGAGCAGTACTTC
CDR3 protein: CASSLGHQSHYEQYF

J gene: TRBJ2-3
V gene: TRBV2
clone size: NA
D gene: NA
CDR3 DNA: TGTGCCAGCAGTGAAAACAGAGGGACAGATACGCAGTATTTT
CDR3 protein: CASSENRGTDTQYF

J gene: TRBJ2-7
V gene: TRBV5-1
clone size: once
D gene: NA
CDR3 DNA: TGCGCCAGCAGCTTGGAGGGGACCTACGAGCAGTACTTC
CDR3 protein: CASSLEGTYEQYF

J gene: TRBJ1-2
V gene: TRBV6-1
clone size: many
D gene: TRBD1
CDR3 DNA: TGTGCCAGCAGTCGGGACAGGCAGCTCTATGGCTACACCTTC
CDR3 protein: CASSRDRQLYGYTF

J gene: TRBJ1-1
V gene: TRBV28
clone size: many
D gene: NA
CDR3 DNA: TGTGCCAGCAGTTTCGGGGTGGGGAACACTGAAGCTTTCTTT
CDR3 protein: CASSFGVGNTEAFF

J gene: TRBJ2-1
V gene: TRBV20-1
clone size: NA
D gene: TRBD1
CDR3 DNA: TGCAGGTTGGGACAGGGACCCTACAATGAGCAGTTCTTC
CDR3 protein: CRLGQGPYNEQFF

J gene: TRBJ2-1
V gene: TRBV29-1
clone size: many
D gene: NA
CDR3 DNA: TGCAGCGCGTTCCGGGACTTAAGAGTCAATGAGCAGTTCTTC
CDR3 protein: CSAFRDLRVNEQFF

J gene: TRBJ1-1
V gene: TRBV6-1
clone size: NA
D gene: NA
CDR3 DNA: TGTGCCAGCAGTGAACAGGCAGAGACTGAAGCTTTCTTT
CDR3 protein: CASSEQAETEAFF

J gene: TRBJ2-3
V gene: TRBV7-9
clone size: NA
D gene: TRBD2
CDR3 DNA: TGTGCCAGCAGCTTACTGAGCGGGGGCGATGAGCAGTATTTT
CDR3 protein: CASSLLSGGDEQYF

J gene: TRBJ1-4
V gene: TRBV30
clone size: NA
D gene: NA
CDR3 DNA: TGTGCCTGGAGAAGGAGGGGAGCTAATGAAAAACTGTTTTTT
CDR3 protein: CAWRRRGANEKLFF

J gene: TRBJ2-7
V gene: TRBV28
clone size: many
D gene: TRBD2
CDR3 DNA: TGTGCCAGCAGTTTAGGGAGCGGGAGGGCCTACGAGCAGTACTTC
CDR3 protein: CASSLGSGRAYEQYF

J gene: TRBJ2-1
V gene: TRBV4-3
clone size: many
D gene: NA
CDR3 DNA: TGCGCCAGCAGCCCCACCGACGTCTACAATGAGCAGTTCTTC
CDR3 protein: CASSPTDVYNEQFF